Below, 17 T cell receptor beta chains from the same sample are listed, as sequenced in a study of T cells in Graves' hyperthyroidism and ophthalmopathy (dated by TCRdb to about 2019). Libraries came from multiplex PCR. Sequencing took place on an Illumina HiSeq 2000. The TCR beta CDR3 regions were amplified from RNA transcripts. A first-round RT-PCR of the TCR CDR3 used the HTBI primer set with the Qiagen OneStep RT-PCR kit. Using fastp trimming at Q25 and MiXCR clonotype assembly, TCRdb reanalyzed the public sequencing data and kept in-frame beta chains. Rows are unified per CDR3 protein, each entry keeping the most common DNA and genes. This sample has 500,000 to 750,000 distinct CDR3 sequences in its table, and 12% to 15% of those were observed once. The ten largest account for 6.5% to 9% of the sample. Material for sequencing was blood. The source is a woman aged 18-35 years with Graves' ophthalmopathy.

This rearrangement joins TRBV11-2 to TRBJ2-1, with 9 bases that match TRBD2. The germline gives CDR1 SGHAT, CDR2 FQNNGV. The CDR3 loop spans 17 amino acids. J was trimmed by 4 bases and V by 1 base; bases with no gene match: 8. CDR3 protein: CASSLVAAGGGYNEQFF. The CDR3 nucleotides read TGTGCCAGCAGCTTAGTGGCAGCGGGAGGTGGGTACAATGAGCAGTTCTTC. Combining the CDR3 with reference TRBV11-2 and TRBJ2-1 gives the whole variable domain EAGVAQSPRYKIIEKRQSVAFWCNPISGHATLYWYQQILGQGPKLLIQFQNNGVVDDSQLPKDRFSAERLKGVDSTLKIQPAKLEDSAVYLCASSLVAAGGGYNEQFFGPGTRLTVL.

V usage is TRBV6-2 or TRBV6-3 and J usage is TRBJ2-1; tentatively, D is TRBD2 (7 bases). Germline assignment: CDR1 MNHEY and CDR2 SVGEGT. This CDR3 comprises 15 residues. Trimming removed 6 bases at V and 2 bases at J, with 14 bases between. Here the CDR3 DNA reads TGTGCCAGCAGGACACAGGGAGGGCCCTACAATGAGCAGTTCTTC. It is translated as CASRTQGGPYNEQFF.

In this sample, this clonotype turned up many times. V is TRBV12-3 or TRBV12-4 and J is TRBJ2-7; 8 nucleotides match TRBD1. V shed 3 bases and J 2 bases; nucleotides not matched to a gene: 9. The CDR3 is 16 residues long. In nucleotides, the CDR3 is TGTGCCAGCAGTTTGTGGACAGGGACCTATCCCTACGAGCAGTACTTC. Its protein product is CASSLWTGTYPYEQYF.

A few counts support this clonotype. This chain connects TRBV27 to TRBJ2-5, with 7 bases that match TRBD2. This CDR3 comprises 13 residues. The germline V gene encodes CDR1 MNHEY and CDR2 SMNVEV (reference sequence). The ends lost 6 bases at V and 1 base at J; junction bases unmatched: 2. For the CDR3, the DNA is TGTGCCAGCAGACGACTAGCCCAAGAGACCCAGTACTTC. It translates to CASRRLAQETQYF.

Only a few counts were recorded for this clonotype. V gene TRBV7-9 combines with J gene TRBJ2-7, with 9 bases that match TRBD1. CDR1 and CDR2 (germline): SEHNR, FQNEAQ (reference sequence). The CDR3 runs to 14 residues. J was trimmed by 4 bases and V by 6 bases; bases with no gene match: 7. The CDR3 nucleotides read TGTGCCAGCAGACGGACAGGGGATGGGTACGAGCAGTACTTC. As protein: CASRRTGDGYEQYF.

This clonotype was detected many times. V usage is TRBV7-9 and J usage is TRBJ2-3, with TRBD1 matching 10 bases. This CDR3 has 16 amino acids. The trim removed 5 bases at V and 8 bases at J, leaving 13 bases unmatched. Germline CDR1 and CDR2: SEHNR and FQNEAQ (reference sequence). The CDR3 nucleotides are TGTGCCAGCAGCCCCCCACCGGGACAGGGGACCATTACGCAGTATTTT. Encoded protein: CASSPPPGQGTITQYF.

The V and J genes are TRBV7-9 and TRBJ2-1, with 8 bases identical to TRBD1. Per the germline V gene, CDR1 is SEHNR and CDR2 is FQNEAQ (reference sequence). The CDR3 extends over 15 amino acids. The ends lost 5 bases at V and 5 bases at J; junction bases unmatched: 8. CDR3 in DNA: TGTGCCAGCAGCCAAGACAGGGGCAATCACAATGAGCAGTTCTTC. It encodes CASSQDRGNHNEQFF.

This clonotype has a count of ten or more. V is TRBV7-2 and J is TRBJ2-5, with 9 bases fitting TRBD1. The V gene end was trimmed by 4 bases and the J gene end by 4 bases; junction bases not matched to a gene: 10. The CDR3 consists of 16 residues. Germline CDR1 reads SGHTA; CDR2 reads FQGNSA. This chain's CDR3 is CASSWGRDRVVETQYF. The CDR3 DNA follows: TGTGCCAGCAGCTGGGGGCGGGACAGGGTCGTAGAGACCCAGTACTTC.

Many counts were recorded for this clonotype. The chain couples TRBV7-9 to TRBJ2-1, with 7 positions matching TRBD2. This CDR3 comprises 15 residues. V lost 7 bases and J lost 2; bases outside the gene matches: 8. Per the germline V gene, CDR1 is SEHNR and CDR2 is FQNEAQ (reference sequence). The CDR3 here is CASTRRGSAYNEQFF. CDR3 DNA sequence: TGTGCCAGCACCCGGCGGGGGTCCGCCTACAATGAGCAGTTCTTC.

This clonotype was observed at least ten times. The genes are TRBV11-3 and TRBJ2-1, with 7 positions matching TRBD2. Germline CDR1 SGHNT, CDR2 YENEEA. This CDR3 is 15 amino acids long. The trim removed 7 bases at V and 7 bases at J, leaving 13 bases unmatched. The CDR3 reads CASTKREGHRNEQFF. The CDR3 bases are TGTGCCAGCACCAAAAGGGAGGGCCATAGGAATGAGCAGTTCTTC. Based on the CDR3 plus reference TRBV11-3 and TRBJ2-1, the full variable domain is EAGVVQSPRYKIIEKKQPVAFWCNPISGHNTLYWYLQNLGQGPELLIRYENEEAVDDSQLPKDRFSAERLKGVDSTLKIQPAELGDSAVYLCASTKREGHRNEQFFGPGTRLTVL.

This clonotype was counted ten times or more. V and J are TRBV28 and TRBJ2-2; perhaps TRBD2 as D (6 bases). Germline CDR1 MDHEN, CDR2 SYDVKM. CDR3 length: 16 amino acids. The V end lost 1 base, the J end lost 2 bases, and 11 bases lay between the germline ends. The CDR3 nucleotides are TGTGCCAGCAGTTTATTCAGCGGGTCTAACACCGGGGAGCTGTTTTTT. It translates to CASSLFSGSNTGELFF.

This clonotype came up many times. The rearrangement links TRBV20-1 to TRBJ2-3, with 7 bases fitting TRBD2. The CDR3 totals 14 residues. Germline V CDR1 and CDR2: DFQATT, SNEGSKA (reference sequence). The junction had 6 bases not matched to a gene; V was cut back by 6 bases and J by 0 bases. The CDR3 nucleotides are TGCAGTGCCGCCGCTAGCGGAAGCACAGATACGCAGTATTTT. This encodes CSAAASGSTDTQYF.

Of note for this clonotype: This may be a read error, as it is one base from a much larger clone. The chain links TRBV30 to TRBJ2-2, with 9 bases aligning to TRBD1. Per germline, CDR1 GTSNPN and CDR2 SVGIG (reference sequence). The CDR3 length is 14 residues. Here the CDR3 DNA reads TGTGCCCGGAGTGCCGGGACAGGGCCCGGGGAGCTGTTTTTT. It is translated as CARSAGTGPGELFF. Full variable domain (remainder filled in from reference TRBV30 and TRBJ2-2): SQTIHQWPATLVQPVGSPLSLECTVEGTSNPNLYWYRQAAGRGLQLLFYSVGIGQISSEVPQNLSASRPQDRQFILSSKKLLLSDSGFYLCARSAGTGPGELFFGEGSRLTVL.

V usage is TRBV12-3 or TRBV12-4 and J usage is TRBJ1-2; D possibly corresponds to TRBD1 (6 bases). The length of the CDR3 is 15 residues. V gave up 6 bases and J gave up 2 bases, with 16 bases separating them. The chain's CDR3 is CASRSRAGANYGYTF. CDR3 coding DNA: TGTGCCAGCAGATCCCGTGCAGGGGCCAACTATGGCTACACCTTC.

Of note for this clonotype: An end of the junction does not agree with germline; a read error may underlie this. The chain combines TRBV5-5 with TRBJ1-2, with 10 bases fitting TRBD1. The CDR3 contains 15 residues. Per the germline V gene, CDR1 is SGHKS and CDR2 is YYEKEE (reference sequence). DNA of the CDR3: TGCGCCAGCAGCTCAATCCGGGACAGGGGTTATGGCTACACCTTC. Protein product: CASSSIRDRGYGYTF. The variable domain in full, completed from reference TRBV5-5 and TRBJ1-2, reads DAGVTQSPTHLIKTRGQQVTLRCSPISGHKSVSWYQQVLGQGPQFIFQYYEKEERGRGNFPDRFSARQFPNYSSELNVNALLLGDSALYLCASSSIRDRGYGYTFGSGTRLTVV.

This clonotype was observed many times. The chain uses TRBV6-5 and TRBJ2-7, with 8 bases matching TRBD1. CDR1 and CDR2 from the germline V gene are MNHEY and SVGAGI. V trimming: 2 bases; J trimming: 7 bases; junction bases outside the gene matches: 7. The length of the CDR3 is 14 residues. In nucleotides, the CDR3 is TGTGCCAGCAGTTACGTGCAGGGGGCGGGAGAGCAGTACTTC. This encodes CASSYVQGAGEQYF.

This clonotype was recorded many times. The rearrangement joins TRBV6-1 to TRBJ1-2; D ambiguous. Trimming left V 6 bases short and J 3 bases short, with 17 bases between. This CDR3 region has 15 residues. Germline V gene sequence: CDR1 MNHNS, CDR2 SASEGT. The CDR3 here is CASRRNSGNYYGYTF. In DNA form, the CDR3 reads TGTGCCAGCAGACGGAACAGCGGAAACTACTATGGCTACACCTTC.